This TCR beta chain was identified during a study of blood T cells in healthy people across ages. Findings and caveats of the study: In these data, TCR beta diversity tracked strongly with naive T cell percentage.

Germline CDR1 is MDHEN and CDR2 is SYDVKM. CDR3 length: 13 amino acids. Trimming stripped 3 bases from V and 7 bases from J, with 13 bases between. This clonotype was detected a few times. The target antigen is unknown. Using a J-beta primer mix together with a sample-barcoded 5' primer, a second PCR was run for roughly 6 to 12 cycles. Each CDR3 protein is one row after TCRdb ran MiXCR on the 5' RACE reads. The sample has approximately 830,000 distinct CDR3 sequences, around 62% seen once. Sequencing was carried out using blood. This TCR was recovered from a man in his thirties or forties in good health. The rearrangement uses TRBV28 and TRBJ2-7; a possible D gene is TRBD2 (6 bases). CDR3 nucleotides: TGTGCCAGCAGTTTTAACAGGAGGGGAGAGCAGTACTTC. As protein: CASSFNRRGEQYF. The variable domain in full, completed from reference TRBV28 and TRBJ2-7, reads DVKVTQSSRYLVKRTGEKVFLECVQDMDHENMFWYRQDPGLGLRLIYFSYDVKMKEKGDIPEGYSVSREKKERFSLILESASTNQTSMYLCASSFNRRGEQYFGPGTRLTVT.